These 8 T cell receptor beta chains originate from one sample sequenced in a study of blood T cell repertoires in COVID-19. Data came from immunoSEQ multiplex PCR; TCRdb stores just in-frame clones and leaves some out. The table shows approximately 70,000 clones, with about 85% occurring only once. The sequenced sample was peripheral blood. All receptors come from a woman in her 50s with COVID-19, enrolled during active disease.

V gene TRBV9 combines with J gene TRBJ2-3; weak D call: TRBD1 (6 bases). Germline V lookup: CDR1 SGDLS, CDR2 YYNGEE. The CDR3 loop spans 17 amino acids. V gave up 3 bases and J gave up 1 base, with 18 bases separating them. The CDR3 region is CASSGRSGVTGTDTQYF. In DNA form, the CDR3 reads TGTGCCAGCAGCGGCAGATCAGGGGTCACAGGCACAGATACGCAGTATTTT. Full variable domain (outside the CDR3, taken from reference TRBV9 and TRBJ2-3): DSGVTQTPKHLITATGQRVTLRCSPRSGDLSVYWYQQSLDQGLQFLIQYYNGEERAKGNILERFSAQQFPDLHSELNLSSLELGDSALYFCASSGRSGVTGTDTQYFGPGTRLTVL.

The chain has TRBV27 and TRBJ1-6; D is uncertain. V was cut by 1 base and J by 7 bases, with 8 bases left in between. Germline CDR1 MNHEY, CDR2 SMNVEV (reference sequence). This CDR3 is 14 amino acids long. Written as DNA, the CDR3 is TGTGCCAGCAGTTTATTGAACAGCAATTCACCCCTCCACTTT. The encoded protein is CASSLLNSNSPLHF.

This clone was picked up one time. The chain links TRBV5-1 to TRBJ1-2; 12 bases align to TRBD1. CDR1 SGHRS and CDR2 YFSETQ come from the germline V gene. This CDR3 is built from 15 residues. V lost 4 bases to trimming and J lost 8 bases; unmatched junction nucleotides: 9. CDR3 region: CASSGGTGGASGYTF. For the CDR3, the DNA is TGCGCCAGCAGCGGAGGGACAGGGGGCGCGTCGGGCTACACCTTC.

This clone appeared a few times. V is TRBV5-5 and J is TRBJ1-5; D possibly corresponds to TRBD1 (6 bases). This CDR3 region has 15 residues. CDR1 SGHKS and CDR2 YYEKEE come from the germline V gene (reference sequence). Trimming left V 4 bases short and J 7 bases short, with 18 bases between. Written as DNA, the CDR3 is TGTGCCAGCAGCGAGGGGGTCTCCCTTGGACAGCCCCAGCATTTT. Its protein is CASSEGVSLGQPQHF.

V gene TRBV7-5 combines with J gene TRBJ2-7; TRBD2 was called by the table and not checked on the DNA. TRBV7-5 is assigned pseudogene status. CDR3 length equals 8 residues. As DNA, the CDR3 is TGTGCCCTCTACGAGCAGTACTTC. This sequence encodes CALYEQYF.

This chain joins TRBV5-6 and TRBJ1-1, with D maybe TRBD1 (5 bases). Trimming removed 4 bases at V and 3 bases at J, with 16 bases between. The length of the CDR3 is 15 residues. Germline V gene sequence: CDR1 SGHDT, CDR2 YYEEEE. DNA for the CDR3: TGTGCCAGCAGCCGGGGCCGGTGGGGGGACACTGAAGCTTTCTTT. It specifies CASSRGRWGDTEAFF.

This chain joins TRBV19 and TRBJ2-4; 7 bases are a match to TRBD2. CDR3 length: 17 residues. Germline V gene sequence: CDR1 LNHDA, CDR2 SQIVND (reference sequence). V lost 4 bases, J lost 0 bases, and 9 bases stayed unmatched. The CDR3 region is CASSSGRKSIAKNIQYF. CDR3 in DNA: TGTGCCAGTAGTAGCGGGAGAAAAAGCATAGCCAAAAACATTCAGTACTTC.

This clone was seen once. V and J are TRBV10-2 and TRBJ1-5; TRBD1 is a possible D gene (6 bases). The CDR3 length is 15 residues. V was cut by 5 bases and J by 4 bases, with 15 bases left in between. CDR1 is WSHSY, CDR2 SAAADI, per germline. In DNA form, the CDR3 reads TGCGCCAGCAGTCACCCCCCGGGGACAAATCAGCCCCAGCATTTT. Translated, it gives CASSHPPGTNQPQHF.